The 15 T cell receptor beta chains given below trace back to one sample, sequenced in a study of CD4 T cells in relation to SARS-CoV-2 and coronaviruses. The unexposed donors gave CD4+ T cells in 2011-2018, prior to COVID-19. Isolation of CD4+ T cells took place after about 10 days in culture. These receptors' antigens are unknown. Profiled with immunoSEQ multiplex PCR; TCRdb holds only in-frame clones, not every one. The sample lists 15,000 to 20,000 clones, around 79% occurring once. Sequenced material: CD4+ T cells from PBMCs, cultured in vitro. These receptor sequences come from a human donor in good health.

In its sample, this clone was seen a few times. V gene TRBV5-1 combines with J gene TRBJ2-2; 8 bases are shared with TRBD2. Germline values: CDR1 SGHRS, CDR2 YFSETQ. This CDR3 is 15 amino acids long. Losses at the gene ends were 4 bases for V and 5 bases for J; bases not matched to a gene: 7. CDR3 in amino acids: CASSVSGTDTGELFF. The CDR3 region has the DNA TGCGCCAGCAGCGTTAGCGGGACCGATACCGGGGAGCTGTTTTTT.

V and J are TRBV21-1 and TRBJ2-1; the D call TRBD1 from the table was never checked on the DNA. TRBV21-1 corresponds to a pseudogene. The CDR3 extends over 16 amino acids. The CDR3 nucleotides read TGTGCCAGCAGCAAACGACGACAGGAAATATACAATGAGCAGTTCTTC. It codes for CASSKRRQEIYNEQFF.

The chain employs TRBV6-1 and TRBJ1-2; D gene ambiguous. V was clipped by 3 bases and J by 8 bases, with 13 bases between them. The germline V gene has CDR1 MNHNS and CDR2 SASEGT. The length of the CDR3 is 13 residues. Here the CDR3 reads CASSEVPKGGYTF. The CDR3 nucleotides are TGTGCCAGCAGTGAGGTCCCAAAAGGCGGCTACACCTTC.

The chain is built from TRBV6-5 and TRBJ1-5, with D unresolved. The CDR3 sequence is 14 residues long. Trimming took 8 bases from V and 1 from J, leaving 12 bases between them. Germline assignment: CDR1 MNHEY and CDR2 SVGAGI. The DNA of the CDR3 is TGTGCCAGCCTCTCCGAGCGAAGCAATCAGCCCCAGCATTTT. Translation: CASLSERSNQPQHF.

This rearrangement joins TRBV20-1 to TRBJ2-3, with a possible D match to TRBD2 (7 bases). CDR3 length: 15 amino acids. Germline V gene sequence: CDR1 DFQATT, CDR2 SNEGSKA (reference sequence). The V end was cut by 3 bases, the J end by 9 bases, with 22 bases between. This CDR3 reads CSASSSGGGVGTQYF. The CDR3, as DNA: TGCAGTGCTAGTTCTAGCGGAGGGGGGGTTGGGACGCAGTATTTT.

V usage is TRBV3-1 (or the pseudogene TRBV3-2) and J usage is TRBJ1-3; D remains unclear. Germline lookup yields CDR1 LGHDT and CDR2 YNNKEL (reference sequence). Trimming took off 4 bases at V and 5 bases at J, with 6 bases between the two ends. This CDR3 contains 12 residues. This CDR3 reads CASSLIRNTIYF. The DNA of the CDR3 is TGTGCCAGCAGCCTCATCCGAAACACCATATATTTT.

This clone turned up a few times. CDR3: CASSERDTGELFF. CDR3 coding DNA: TGTGCCAGCAGTGAGAGAGACACCGGGGAGCTGTTTTTT. The rearrangement uses TRBV25-1 and TRBJ2-2; unclear D gene. Germline V gives CDR1 MGHDK, CDR2 SYGVNS. V was cut by 3 bases and J by 3 bases, with 5 bases left in between. The length of the CDR3 is 13 residues.

This clone was seen only a few times. The gene calls are TRBV30 and TRBJ1-6; D is undetermined. V was cut by 3 bases and J by 7 bases, with 25 bases left in between. CDR1 GTSNPN and CDR2 SVGIG come from the germline V gene (reference sequence). This CDR3 spans 18 amino acids. The DNA of the CDR3 is TGTGCCTGGAGCGCTTCCCCATGGTCAGGAAAGAAAAATTCACCCCTCCACTTT. This gives the protein CAWSASPWSGKKNSPLHF.

The V call is TRBV18, the J call TRBJ2-2, with D unclear. The germline V gene encodes CDR1 KGHSH and CDR2 LQKENI. Trimming left V 2 bases short and J 7 bases short, with 5 bases between. This CDR3 has 12 amino acids. The CDR3 sequence is CASSPGVGELFF. For the CDR3, the DNA is TGTGCCAGCTCACCAGGGGTCGGGGAGCTGTTTTTT.

The V gene is TRBV7-2, the J gene TRBJ1-2; tentative D call: TRBD1 (6 bases). In germline, CDR1 is SGHTA, CDR2 FQGNSA. Trimming stripped 5 bases from V and 7 bases from J, with 20 bases between. The CDR3 is 15 residues long. The CDR3: CASSPREGGLAGYTF. The CDR3, as DNA: TGTGCCAGCAGCCCCCGAGAGGGGGGATTAGCTGGCTACACCTTC.

The rearrangement links TRBV15 to TRBJ1-2, with D perhaps TRBD1 (5 bases). CDR1 is LNHNV and CDR2 is YYDKDF in the germline V gene (reference sequence). This CDR3 has 17 residues. The V end was cut by 0 bases, the J end by 3 bases, with 17 bases between. The CDR3 protein is CATSRDWIGVGDYGYTF. CDR3 nucleotide sequence: TGTGCCACCAGCAGAGATTGGATAGGGGTTGGAGACTATGGCTACACCTTC.

The V and J genes are TRBV5-4 and TRBJ1-1; maybe TRBD1 (6 bases). Trimming took off 10 bases at V and 3 bases at J, with 19 bases between the two ends. This CDR3 spans 14 amino acids. Germline CDR1 and CDR2: SGHNT and YYREEE (reference sequence). The CDR3 loop is CAASVQGTDTEAFF. The CDR3, as DNA: TGTGCCGCCTCAGTACAGGGAACGGACACTGAAGCTTTCTTT.

The chain combines TRBV11-3 with TRBJ1-1, with D possibly matching TRBD1 (5 bases). Trimming removed 3 bases from V and 0 bases from J, with 8 bases in between. The CDR3 totals 14 residues. The germline CDR1 and CDR2 sequences are SGHNT and YENEEA. The DNA for the CDR3 is TGTGCCAGCAGCTTCGGGACGGTGAACACTGAAGCTTTCTTT. Translated, it gives CASSFGTVNTEAFF.

The chain recombines TRBV18 with TRBJ2-7, with TRBD2 matching over 11 bases. Germline CDR1 and CDR2: KGHSH and LQKENI. The CDR3 covers 16 residues. Trimming at V came to 5 bases and at J to 0 bases, leaving 6 bases not matched to a gene. The CDR3 DNA follows: TGTGCCAGCTCAAACTCGGGACTAGCGGCCTCCTACGAGCAGTACTTC. Residues: CASSNSGLAASYEQYF.

The rearrangement links TRBV10-1 to TRBJ2-3; TRBD1 aligns across 9 bases. With 3 bases clipped from V and 7 bases from J, the junction kept 8 bases outside the gene matches. The CDR3 loop spans 15 amino acids. From germline, CDR1 is WNHNN and CDR2 SYGVQD (reference sequence). DNA of the CDR3: TGCGCCAGCAGTGACGGACAGGGGAGGAAGAATACGCAGTATTTT. Amino acids: CASSDGQGRKNTQYF.